This T cell receptor beta chain was sequenced during a study of T cells in localized non-small cell lung cancer. Study-level points and caveats: One tumor region alone was sequenced, and heterogeneity therefore remains possible. Appearance in adjacent lung was seen for a median around 58 of the top 100 tumor clones. Exceeding tumor, uninvolved adjacent lung had the highest T cell clonality.

Germline V gene sequence: CDR1 MNHEY, CDR2 SVGAGI. V was clipped by 3 bases and J by 4 bases, with 15 bases between them. The CDR3 extends over 15 amino acids. Remarks on this clone: Its matching antigen is unknown.

Sequencing used immunoSEQ multiplex PCR; TCRdb keeps in-frame clones, though not all of them. This sample has around 130,000 clones, with 70% to 90% found just once. The V gene is TRBV6-5, the J gene TRBJ1-1; D perhaps matches TRBD1 (5 bases). The material sequenced was peripheral blood, taken before any cancer treatment. The clonotype originates from an older female donor with stage I lung adenocarcinoma. The CDR3 DNA reads TGTGCCAGCAGTTATTGGGGACGCGGTGGCACTGAAGCTTTCTTT. Translated: CASSYWGRGGTEAFF.